These T cell receptor beta chains were read from a single sample in a study of response to subunit inactivated influenza vaccine. One entry per CDR3 protein results from TCRdb running MiXCR on the RT-PCR reads. The sample yields over 400,000 distinct CDR3 sequences, 9.5% to 13% seen once. Sequenced here: PBMCs from blood, sampled roughly 48 days after vaccination. Source of these receptors: a man in his fifties who received an inactivated influenza vaccine. CDR3s include the opening cysteine and the closing phenylalanine or tryptophan. D genes are given only for firm matches. Rows may omit the clone size; those that give it use once, few, many or a size class.

>-|-|TRBJ1-5|14|TRBV6-1
CASSGKGGRQPQHF
TGTGCCAGCAGTGGAAAAGGGGGACGACAGCCCCAGCATTTT
>-|-|TRBJ2-3|14|TRBV5-1
CASSFAGQRDTQYF
TGCGCCAGCAGCTTTGCGGGGCAACGGGATACGCAGTATTTT
>few|TRBD1|TRBJ1-2|13|TRBV7-2
CASSSGQGLGYTF
TGTGCCAGCAGCTCCGGACAGGGCCTTGGCTACACCTTC
>many|-|TRBJ1-1|14|TRBV7-9
CASSPSAPGTEAFF
TGTGCCAGCAGCCCTTCGGCCCCGGGCACTGAAGCTTTCTTT
>-|TRBD1|TRBJ2-7|13|TRBV5-4
CASSWNRGHEQYF
TGTGCCAGCAGCTGGAACAGGGGCCACGAGCAGTACTTC
>-|-|TRBJ2-7|14|TRBV7-2
CASSPLRISYEQYF
TGTGCCAGCAGCCCCCTCCGGATTTCCTACGAGCAGTACTTC
>-|-|TRBJ2-7|13|TRBV12-3/TRBV12-4
CASSVSRWYEQYF
TGTGCCAGCTCCGTGAGTAGGTGGTACGAGCAGTACTTC
>few|-|TRBJ2-7|14|TRBV12-3/TRBV12-4
CASRTAGTFYEQYF
TGTGCCAGCAGAACTGCCGGGACGTTCTACGAGCAGTACTTC
>-|TRBD2|TRBJ2-1|16|TRBV3-1
CASSQDRRVAGNEQFF
TGTGCCAGCAGCCAAGATCGGAGGGTAGCGGGCAATGAGCAGTTCTTC
>-|TRBD1|TRBJ1-2|15|TRBV4-3
CASSQGDRDPNGYTF
TGCGCCAGCAGCCAAGGGGACAGGGACCCGAATGGCTACACCTTC
>-|-|TRBJ2-1|18|TRBV15
CATSRRPPTGHPRNEQFF
TGTGCCACCAGCAGACGGCCCCCCACAGGGCACCCTAGGAATGAGCAGTTCTTC
>-|-|TRBJ2-3|14|TRBV29-1
CSARLQGHTDTQYF
TGCAGCGCTCGCCTTCAGGGACACACAGATACGCAGTATTTT
>-|-|TRBJ1-1|14|TRBV19
CASSIGRFNTEAFF
TGTGCCAGTAGTATAGGACGCTTTAACACTGAAGCTTTCTTT
>few|TRBD2|TRBJ2-3|17|TRBV4-1
CASSQAAGLAGGGTQYF
TGCGCCAGCAGCCAAGCAGCTGGACTAGCGGGGGGCGGGACGCAGTATTTT
>many|TRBD1|TRBJ2-3|16|TRBV29-1
CSVEDRDRGFPDTQYF
TGCAGCGTTGAGGACCGGGACAGGGGGTTCCCAGATACGCAGTATTTT
>many|-|TRBJ1-2|14|TRBV7-9
CASSVSGFYYGYTF
TGTGCCAGCAGCGTCTCGGGGTTTTACTATGGCTACACCTTC
>few|-|TRBJ2-7|15|TRBV29-1
CSVEYQGTASYEQYF
TGCAGCGTTGAGTATCAGGGTACGGCGTCCTACGAGCAGTACTTC
>-|TRBD2|TRBJ2-1|19|TRBV11-1
CASSPTSGIGLGFYNEQFF
TGTGCCAGCAGCCCCACTAGCGGGATCGGTCTCGGGTTCTACAATGAGCAGTTCTTC
>few|TRBD1|TRBJ2-6|16|TRBV5-1
CASSVTGGVGANVLTF
TGCGCCAGCAGCGTGACAGGGGGGGTGGGGGCCAACGTCCTGACTTTC